This T cell receptor beta chain appears in the sequencing data of a study of blood T cell repertoires in COVID-19 (dated by TCRdb to the early 2020s). General notes on the study: Collaborator samples came from the United States, Italy and Spain and covered acute and convalescent phases of COVID-19. Nearly every sample came with metadata listing a de-identified subject ID, COVID-19 status, age in years and sex. The prospective study material was composed of cDNA or gDNA derived from T cells, B-cell-depleted T cells, or PBMCs. The repertoires were made available in a free public database intended to serve as a resource for research on the immune response to SARS-CoV-2. Where available, HLA class I and class II types were obtained from metadata supplied by the sample provider rather than from assay-based typing. The samples were drawn from the first 160 participants of the ongoing ImmuneRACE study and from 950 to 1,500 subjects provided by 6 global collaborators. The dataset comprised deeply sampled blood TCRbeta repertoires from subjects exposed to, actively infected with, or recovered from COVID-19.

TCRbeta CDR3 regions were amplified from genomic DNA by means of the immunoSEQ Assay, a bias-controlled multiplex PCR. Turning to the authors' computational methods: Nucleated cell counts per sample were estimated from amplification of reference gene primers within the assay. To quantify the absolute abundance of each unique TCRbeta CDR3 rearrangement, sequence reads were collapsed and filtered. For each sample, productive Simpson clonality was calculated by taking the square root of Simpson's diversity index across productive rearrangements. TCRdb retrieved this table from immuneACCESS and kept in-frame rearrangements only. Not all clones are present; in checked studies, unresolved V genes account for under half, and no reason is known for the remainder. V and J calls and clone size come straight from that table; D and trimming were deduced from the DNA. This sample comprises more than 250,000 clones, around 82% of them detected only once. In total, the top ten clones hold 8.6% of the sample.

Here is what the overall study found, with its caveats: Clinical and demographic metadata were provided uncurated, with the amount varying by source and participant.

Whole blood was collected in K2EDTA tubes by collaborating institutions according to the institutions' own protocols. For TCRbeta analysis, collaborators shipped samples as frozen whole blood, isolated PBMCs, or DNA extracted from either of those sample types. About this clone itself: It has no known antigen specificity. No quality values exist for individual bases; no much larger clone is one base distant.

The CDR3 covers 13 residues, taking in both the cysteine and the phenylalanine. The read is trimmed to its CDR3 DNA, 39 bases read in frame from base 1. For CDR1 and CDR2, the germline V gene lists SGHRS and YFSETQ. The trim is 2 bases for V and 6 bases for J, with a gap of 11 bases between the germline ends. This clonotype originated in a human donor in a cohort sampled during active COVID-19. The chain is made from TRBV5-1 and TRBJ1-2; no D segment can be confidently identified. The sample consisted of peripheral blood. The DNA sequence is as follows: TGCGCCAGCAGCTTTGGTGAGCCCCATGGCTACACCTTC. This sequence encodes CASSFGEPHGYTF. Joined to the reference TRBV5-1 and TRBJ1-2 proteins, this CDR3 gives the full variable domain: KAGVTQTPRYLIKTRGQQVTLSCSPISGHRSVSWYQQTPGQGLQFLFEYFSETQRNKGNFPGRFSGRQFSNSRSEMNVSTLELGDSALYLCASSFGEPHGYTFGSGTRLTVV.